This TCR beta chain derives from a study of blood T cell repertoires in COVID-19. Study information: COVID-19 samples, acute and convalescent, were from the United States, Italy and Spain. PBMCs, B-cell-depleted T cells, or T cells provided the cDNA or gDNA that made up the material.

CDR3 length: 14 amino acids. Trimming cost V 1 base and J 7 bases; bases outside gene matches: 0. Germline loops: CDR1 SGHTA, CDR2 FQGNSA. Methods used by the authors: Reference gene primer amplification yielded estimated nucleated cell counts. The repertoire was sequenced with immunoSEQ multiplex PCR; TCRdb's copy has only in-frame clones and lacks some. Clone size and the V and J calls come from that table; the DNA yielded D and trimming. Of more than 300,000 clones in the sample, under 95% were seen once. On this clone itself: The same CDR3 arises from other DNA sequences in this sample as well.

The clonotype originates from a woman aged 18-30 years who had recovered from COVID-19. V and J are TRBV7-2 and TRBJ2-1; 11 nucleotides line up with TRBD2. Sequencing was performed on peripheral blood. The CDR3 DNA sequence: TGTGCCAGCAGCTTAGGACTAGCGGGAAATGAGCAGTTCTTC. Translated: CASSLGLAGNEQFF.